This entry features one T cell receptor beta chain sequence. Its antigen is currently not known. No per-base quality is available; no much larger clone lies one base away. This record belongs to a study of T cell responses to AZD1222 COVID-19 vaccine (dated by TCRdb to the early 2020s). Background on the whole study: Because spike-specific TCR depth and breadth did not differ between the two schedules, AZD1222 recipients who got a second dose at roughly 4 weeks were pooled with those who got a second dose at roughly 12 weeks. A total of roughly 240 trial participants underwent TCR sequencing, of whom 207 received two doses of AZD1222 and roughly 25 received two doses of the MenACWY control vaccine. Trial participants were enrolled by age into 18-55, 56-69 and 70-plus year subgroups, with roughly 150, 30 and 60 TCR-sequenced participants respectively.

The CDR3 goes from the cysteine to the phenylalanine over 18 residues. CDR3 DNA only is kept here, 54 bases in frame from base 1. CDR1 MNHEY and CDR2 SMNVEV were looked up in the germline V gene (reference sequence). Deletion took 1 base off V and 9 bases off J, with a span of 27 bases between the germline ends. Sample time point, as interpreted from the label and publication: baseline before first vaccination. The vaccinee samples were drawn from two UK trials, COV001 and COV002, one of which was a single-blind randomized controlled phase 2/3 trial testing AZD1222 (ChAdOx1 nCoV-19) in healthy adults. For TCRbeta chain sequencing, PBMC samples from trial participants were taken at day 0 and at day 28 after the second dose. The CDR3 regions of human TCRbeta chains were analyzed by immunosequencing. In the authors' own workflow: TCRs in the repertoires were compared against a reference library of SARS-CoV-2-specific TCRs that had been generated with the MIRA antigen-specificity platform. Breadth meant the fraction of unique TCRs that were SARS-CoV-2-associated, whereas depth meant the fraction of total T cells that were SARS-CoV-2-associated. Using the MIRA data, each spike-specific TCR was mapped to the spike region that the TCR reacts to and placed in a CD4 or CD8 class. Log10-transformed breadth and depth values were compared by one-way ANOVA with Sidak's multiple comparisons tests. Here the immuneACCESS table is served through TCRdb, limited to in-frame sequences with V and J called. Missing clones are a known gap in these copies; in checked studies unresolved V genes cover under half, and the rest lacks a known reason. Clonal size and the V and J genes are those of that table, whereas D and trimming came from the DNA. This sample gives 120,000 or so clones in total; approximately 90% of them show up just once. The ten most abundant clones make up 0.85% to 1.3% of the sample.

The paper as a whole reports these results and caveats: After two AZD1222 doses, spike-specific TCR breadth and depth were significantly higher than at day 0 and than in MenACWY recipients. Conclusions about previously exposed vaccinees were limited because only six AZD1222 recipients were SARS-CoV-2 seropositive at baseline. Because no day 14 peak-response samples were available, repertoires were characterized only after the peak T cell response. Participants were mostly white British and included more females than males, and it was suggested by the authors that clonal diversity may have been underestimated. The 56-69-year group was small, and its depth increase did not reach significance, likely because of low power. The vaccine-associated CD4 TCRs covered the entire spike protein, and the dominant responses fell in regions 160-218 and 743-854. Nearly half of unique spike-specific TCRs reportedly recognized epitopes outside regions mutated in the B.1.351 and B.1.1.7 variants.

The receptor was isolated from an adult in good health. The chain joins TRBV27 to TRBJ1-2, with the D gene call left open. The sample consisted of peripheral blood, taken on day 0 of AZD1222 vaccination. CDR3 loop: CASSLLGLEEVSRESYTF. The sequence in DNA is TGTGCCAGCAGTTTATTAGGGCTCGAGGAGGTCTCCCGGGAAAGCTACACCTTC.